The 5 T cell receptor beta chains given below trace back to one sample, sequenced in a study of shared clonotypes between healthy human individuals. Measured with immunoSEQ multiplex PCR; TCRdb has only the in-frame clones, and not every one. In the table there are 2 million to 2.5 million clones, 90% to 96% of which are singletons. The sample taken for sequencing was naive CD4+ T cells sorted from blood. Subset defined: CD45RA+ positively selected. These receptor sequences come from a man younger than 35 in good health.

This chain uses TRBV7-2 with TRBJ2-7; 7 bases map to TRBD2. Germline CDR1 SGHTA, CDR2 FQGNSA. The CDR3 loop spans 14 amino acids. V was pared by 6 bases and J by 2 bases, with 7 bases of the junction left unmatched. CDR3 in amino acids: CASRWTAGAYEQYF. As DNA, the CDR3 is TGTGCCAGCAGGTGGACGGCGGGGGCCTACGAGCAGTACTTC.

The rearrangement links TRBV30 to TRBJ1-5, with D possibly being TRBD1 (5 bases). The V gene's germline CDR1 is GTSNPN and CDR2 SVGIG (reference sequence). This CDR3 is 13 amino acids long. Trimming took off 1 base at V and 6 bases at J, with 10 bases between the two ends. The CDR3 spells CAWSAGRVQPQHF. CDR3 sequence (DNA): TGTGCCTGGAGTGCTGGCAGGGTTCAGCCCCAGCATTTT.

In the case of this clone: Other DNA sequences from this sample encode an identical CDR3 as well. CDR3 nucleotides: TGTGCCAGCAGTTACGGCCCGTACTACGAGCAGTACTTC. It specifies CASSYGPYYEQYF. The chain links TRBV6-5 to TRBJ2-7; no definite D call. The CDR3 totals 13 residues. V lost 2 bases, J lost 3 bases, and 8 bases lay in between. Germline V gene lookup returns CDR1 MNHEY and CDR2 SVGAGI.

The V gene is TRBV30, the J gene TRBJ1-1; 10 bases are shared with TRBD1. This CDR3 is 13 amino acids long. Germline V gives CDR1 GTSNPN, CDR2 SVGIG (reference sequence). With 3 bases clipped from V and 6 bases from J, the junction kept 4 bases outside the gene matches. The CDR3 reads CAWSPGTGAEAFF. The CDR3 DNA reads TGTGCCTGGAGCCCCGGGACAGGGGCTGAAGCTTTCTTT. Looking up the rest from reference TRBV30 and TRBJ1-1 gives the full variable domain: SQTIHQWPATLVQPVGSPLSLECTVEGTSNPNLYWYRQAAGRGLQLLFYSVGIGQISSEVPQNLSASRPQDRQFILSSKKLLLSDSGFYLCAWSPGTGAEAFFGQGTRLTVV.

The chain has TRBV5-6 and TRBJ1-1; TRBD1 might be the D (5 bases). Germline CDR1 is SGHDT and CDR2 is YYEEEE. There are 15 residues in the CDR3. Between the trimmed V and J ends, which lost 5 bases and 4 bases, there was a span of 18 bases. The CDR3 coding sequence is TGTGCCAGCAGTTCCGGGACTGGGGGGTTCACTGAAGCTTTCTTT. This codes for CASSSGTGGFTEAFF.